This TCR beta chain originates from a study of regulatory T cells in long-lasting Graves disease. Study at large: More than 5 years of antithyroid drugs with positive TSH receptor antibodies defined persistent Graves' disease.

Construction of the TCR beta libraries employed iRepertoire HTBI primers in conjunction with Arm-PCR of CDR3 regions. TCRdb re-analysed the multiplex PCR reads in MiXCR, keeping a single row per CDR3 protein. This table has under 500,000 distinct CDR3 sequences, roughly 20% appearing once. This clonotype has only a few counts. The antigen is not known. Study-level points and caveats: Those with persistent disease had in common more public clonotypes (about 3,000) than new patients (more than 900). Persistent disease samples used TRBV28, TRBJ1-2 and TRBJ2-5 preferentially. Having few samples may have compromised the accuracy.

Stated time point: persistent/refractory GD, antithyroid drugs over 5 years with positive TRAb. The TCR library was made from RNA that had been extracted from PBMCs in TRIzol. The length of the CDR3 is 15 residues. Trimming removed 3 bases from V and 9 bases from J; junction bases left unmatched: 8. Germline values: CDR1 MGHRA, CDR2 YSYEKL. The TCR was taken from a female donor with Graves disease. Sequenced here: peripheral blood mononuclear cells (PBMCs), sampled when the disease was refractory, from a patient treated with antithyroid drugs. The rearrangement links TRBV4-1 to TRBJ1-6; the match to TRBD1 covers 7 bases. In DNA, the CDR3 is TGCGCCAGCAGCCACCCAGGGGGTTTACCTTCACCCCTCCACTTT. This encodes CASSHPGGLPSPLHF.